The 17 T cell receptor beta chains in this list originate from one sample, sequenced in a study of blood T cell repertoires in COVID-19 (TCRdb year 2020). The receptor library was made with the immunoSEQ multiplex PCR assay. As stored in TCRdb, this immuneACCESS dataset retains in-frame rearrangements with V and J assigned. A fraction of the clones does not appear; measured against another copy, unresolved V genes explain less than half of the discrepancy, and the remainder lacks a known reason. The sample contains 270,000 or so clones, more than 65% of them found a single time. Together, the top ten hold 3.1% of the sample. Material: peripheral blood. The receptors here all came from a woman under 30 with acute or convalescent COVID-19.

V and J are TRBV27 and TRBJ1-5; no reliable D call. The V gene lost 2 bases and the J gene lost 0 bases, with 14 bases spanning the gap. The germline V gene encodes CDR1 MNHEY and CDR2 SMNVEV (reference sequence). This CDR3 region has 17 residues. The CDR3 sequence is CASSLGGGHYSNQPQHF. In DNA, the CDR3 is TGTGCCAGCAGTTTAGGAGGTGGGCACTATAGCAATCAGCCCCAGCATTTT.

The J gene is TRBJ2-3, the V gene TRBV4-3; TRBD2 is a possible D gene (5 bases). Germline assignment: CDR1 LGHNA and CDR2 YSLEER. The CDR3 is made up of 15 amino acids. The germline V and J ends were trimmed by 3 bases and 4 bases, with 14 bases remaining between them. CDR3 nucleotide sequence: TGCGCCAGCAGCCAGGAACTAGTTGGGGCAGATACGCAGTATTTT. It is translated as CASSQELVGADTQYF.

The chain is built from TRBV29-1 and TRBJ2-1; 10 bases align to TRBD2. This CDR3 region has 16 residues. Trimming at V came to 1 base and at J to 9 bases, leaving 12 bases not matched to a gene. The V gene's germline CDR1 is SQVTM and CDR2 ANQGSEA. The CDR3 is CSVEGVAGGPIGEQFF. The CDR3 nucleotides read TGCAGCGTTGAAGGGGTAGCGGGAGGTCCCATTGGTGAGCAGTTCTTC.

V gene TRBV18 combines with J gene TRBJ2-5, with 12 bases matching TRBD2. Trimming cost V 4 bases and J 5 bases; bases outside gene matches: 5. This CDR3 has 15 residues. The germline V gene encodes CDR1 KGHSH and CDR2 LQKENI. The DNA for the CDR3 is TGTGCCAGCTCACGACTAGCGGGAGTATACGAGACCCAGTACTTC. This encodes CASSRLAGVYETQYF.

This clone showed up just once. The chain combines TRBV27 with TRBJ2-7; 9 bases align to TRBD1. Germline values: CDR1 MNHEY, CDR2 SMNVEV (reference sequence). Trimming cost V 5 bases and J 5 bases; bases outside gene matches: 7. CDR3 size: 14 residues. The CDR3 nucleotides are TGTGCCAGCAGTCCTATGGGACAGGGCCACGAGCAGTACTTC. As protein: CASSPMGQGHEQYF.

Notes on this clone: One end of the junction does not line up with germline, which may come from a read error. The DNA of the CDR3 is TGTGCTAGCAGCGCGGGTCTGGGGACTGAAGCTTTCTTT. It is translated as CASSAGLGTEAFF. The chain employs TRBV7-7 and TRBJ1-1, with D uncertain. The CDR3 extends over 13 amino acids. In germline, CDR1 is SSHAT, CDR2 FNYEAQ (reference sequence).

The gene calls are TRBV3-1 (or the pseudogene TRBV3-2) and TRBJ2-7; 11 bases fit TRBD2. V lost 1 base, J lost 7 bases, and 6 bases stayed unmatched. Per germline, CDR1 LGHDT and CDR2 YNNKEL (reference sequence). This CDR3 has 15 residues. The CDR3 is CASSQGSGRDPEQYF. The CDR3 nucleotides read TGTGCCAGCAGCCAAGGTAGCGGGAGGGACCCGGAGCAGTACTTC.

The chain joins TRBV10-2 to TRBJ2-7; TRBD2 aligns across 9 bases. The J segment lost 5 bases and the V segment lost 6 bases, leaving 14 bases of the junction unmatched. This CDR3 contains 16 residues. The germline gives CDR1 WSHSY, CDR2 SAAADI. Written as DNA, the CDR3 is TGCGCCAGCAGGAAGACCTCGGCTAGCGGGACGGACGAGCAGTACTTC. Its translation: CASRKTSASGTDEQYF.

The CDR3 is CAISERGTEAFF. CDR3 DNA: TGTGCCATCAGTGAAAGGGGCACTGAAGCTTTCTTT. The rearrangement uses TRBV10-3 and TRBJ1-1; a possible D gene is TRBD1 (5 bases). This CDR3 spans 12 amino acids. V was pared by 3 bases and J by 4 bases, with 6 bases between. Germline CDR1 and CDR2: ENHRY and SYGVKD.

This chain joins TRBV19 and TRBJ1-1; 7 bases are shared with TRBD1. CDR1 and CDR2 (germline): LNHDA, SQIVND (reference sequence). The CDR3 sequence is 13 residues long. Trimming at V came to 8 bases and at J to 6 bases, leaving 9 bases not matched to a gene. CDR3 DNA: TGTGCCAGTCTCGGACAGGACGCTTCTGAAGCTTTCTTT. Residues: CASLGQDASEAFF.

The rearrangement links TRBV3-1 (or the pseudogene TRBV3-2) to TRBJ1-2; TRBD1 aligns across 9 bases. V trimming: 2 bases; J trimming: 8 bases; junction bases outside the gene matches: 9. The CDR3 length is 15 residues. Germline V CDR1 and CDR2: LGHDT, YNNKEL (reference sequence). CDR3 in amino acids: CASSQRGGQGRGYTF. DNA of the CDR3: TGTGCCAGCAGCCAACGAGGGGGACAGGGCCGCGGCTACACCTTC.

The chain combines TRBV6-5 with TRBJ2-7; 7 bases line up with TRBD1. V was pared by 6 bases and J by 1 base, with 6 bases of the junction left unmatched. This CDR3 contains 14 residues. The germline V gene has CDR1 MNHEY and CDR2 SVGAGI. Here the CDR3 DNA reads TGTGCCAGCAGGACAGGGTCGACTTCCTACGAGCAGTACTTC. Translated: CASRTGSTSYEQYF.

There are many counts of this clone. CDR3 region: CASSQGHPVNTEAFF. The CDR3 nucleotides are TGTGCCAGCAGTCAAGGACACCCCGTAAACACTGAAGCTTTCTTT. The chain carries TRBV6-6 and TRBJ1-1; the D gene is possibly TRBD1 (5 bases). CDR1 is MNHNY, CDR2 SVGAGI, per germline (reference sequence). The CDR3 is made up of 15 amino acids. V shed 5 bases and J shed 2 bases, with 15 bases lying between them.

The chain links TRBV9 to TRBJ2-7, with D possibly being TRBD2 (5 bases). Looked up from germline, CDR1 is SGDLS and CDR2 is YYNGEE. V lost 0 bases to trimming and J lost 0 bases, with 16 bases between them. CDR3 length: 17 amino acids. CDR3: CASSVEGAGRPSYEQYF. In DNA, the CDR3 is TGTGCCAGCAGCGTAGAAGGCGCGGGCCGACCCTCCTACGAGCAGTACTTC.

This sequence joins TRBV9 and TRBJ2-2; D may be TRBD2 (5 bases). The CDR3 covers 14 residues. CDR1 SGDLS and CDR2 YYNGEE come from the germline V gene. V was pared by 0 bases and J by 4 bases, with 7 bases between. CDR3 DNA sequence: TGTGCCAGCAGCGTAGAAAGCGGCACCGGGGAGCTGTTTTTT. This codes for CASSVESGTGELFF. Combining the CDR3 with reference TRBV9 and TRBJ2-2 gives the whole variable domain DSGVTQTPKHLITATGQRVTLRCSPRSGDLSVYWYQQSLDQGLQFLIQYYNGEERAKGNILERFSAQQFPDLHSELNLSSLELGDSALYFCASSVESGTGELFFGEGSRLTVL.

Here the CDR3 reads CASSLFSTGELFF. Here the CDR3 DNA reads TGCGCCAGCAGCTTGTTCAGTACCGGGGAGCTGTTTTTT. The rearrangement uses TRBV5-1 and TRBJ2-2; D is uncertain. The V end lost 1 base, the J end lost 5 bases, and 6 bases lay between the germline ends. Per the germline V gene, CDR1 is SGHRS and CDR2 is YFSETQ. CDR3 length: 13 amino acids.

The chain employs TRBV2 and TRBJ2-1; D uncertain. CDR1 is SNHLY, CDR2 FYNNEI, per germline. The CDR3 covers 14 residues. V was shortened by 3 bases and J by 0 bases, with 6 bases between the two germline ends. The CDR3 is CASSESFSYNEQFF. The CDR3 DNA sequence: TGTGCCAGCAGTGAGAGCTTCTCCTACAATGAGCAGTTCTTC.